The 4 T cell receptor beta chains reported below all come from one sample, sequenced in a study of sequential checkpoint blockade in melanoma (dated by TCRdb to the late 2010s). The protocol used for the library was the immunoSEQ multiplex PCR assay. The table was pulled from immuneACCESS by TCRdb, which kept in-frame rearrangements only. Such tables lose some clones; where checked, under half of the loss comes from unresolved V genes, and the rest has no known cause. The sample table records about 9,900 clones; just under 60% of these occur just once. The ten largest clones take up around 38% of the sample. Per the publication, the treatment or condition label means: randomized to nivolumab then ipilimumab (arm A) or the reverse (arm B). Sequencing was performed on CD8+ T cells sorted from blood (inferred from file names), taken from a patient given nivolumab and ipilimumab in sequence. These receptors were taken from a human donor with melanoma.

In its sample, this clone is medium-sized. The chain employs TRBV7-9 and TRBJ1-2; 8 bases fit TRBD1. CDR3 size: 17 residues. V shed 5 bases and J 1 base; nucleotides not matched to a gene: 12. In germline, CDR1 is SEHNR, CDR2 FQNEAQ (reference sequence). Written as DNA, the CDR3 is TGTGCCAGCAGCGGCTTAACGAACAGGGGGAGTAACTATGGCTACACCTTC. This translates into CASSGLTNRGSNYGYTF. The variable domain in full, completed from reference TRBV7-9 and TRBJ1-2, reads DTGVSQNPRHKITKRGQNVTFRCDPISEHNRLYWYRQTLGQGPEFLTYFQNEAQLEKSRLLSDRFSAERPKGSFSTLEIQRTEQGDSAMYLCASSGLTNRGSNYGYTFGSGTRLTVV.

The chain combines TRBV4-3 with TRBJ1-4; 10 bases agree with TRBD1. This CDR3 is built from 16 residues. Trimming removed 4 bases from V and 0 bases from J; junction bases left unmatched: 2. Looked up from germline, CDR1 is LGHNA and CDR2 is YSLEER. CDR3 residues: CASSLTGGATNEKLFF. CDR3 nucleotides: TGCGCCAGCAGCCTGACAGGGGGCGCAACTAATGAAAAACTGTTTTTT.

The V gene is TRBV20-1, the J gene TRBJ1-2, with unresolved D. Looked up from germline, CDR1 is DFQATT and CDR2 is SNEGSKA (reference sequence). The CDR3 length is 11 residues. With 2 bases removed from V and 8 bases from J, the gap between germline ends came to 9 bases. The CDR3 DNA reads TGCAGTGCTAGATCGGAGGAAGGCTACACCTTC. Residues: CSARSEEGYTF.

In this sample, this clone turned up once. The chain is built from TRBV5-6 and TRBJ2-1, with 10 bases matching TRBD2. V shed 4 bases, J shed 4 bases, and the junction held 8 bases outside the gene matches. Germline V CDR1 and CDR2: SGHDT, YYEEEE. CDR3 length: 16 amino acids. The CDR3 spells CASSVKPGLAYNEQFF. The CDR3 nucleotides read TGTGCCAGCAGCGTGAAACCGGGACTAGCGTACAATGAGCAGTTCTTC.